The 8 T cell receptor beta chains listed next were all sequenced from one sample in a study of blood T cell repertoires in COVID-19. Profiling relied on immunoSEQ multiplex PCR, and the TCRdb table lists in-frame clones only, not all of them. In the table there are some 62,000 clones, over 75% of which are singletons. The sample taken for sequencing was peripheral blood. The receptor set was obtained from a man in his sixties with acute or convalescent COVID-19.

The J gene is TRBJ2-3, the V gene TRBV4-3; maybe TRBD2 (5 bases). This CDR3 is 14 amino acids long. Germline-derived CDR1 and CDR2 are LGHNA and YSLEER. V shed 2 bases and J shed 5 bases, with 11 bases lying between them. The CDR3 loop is CASSQNPGIDTQYF. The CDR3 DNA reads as TGCGCCAGCAGCCAAAATCCGGGAATAGATACGCAGTATTTT.

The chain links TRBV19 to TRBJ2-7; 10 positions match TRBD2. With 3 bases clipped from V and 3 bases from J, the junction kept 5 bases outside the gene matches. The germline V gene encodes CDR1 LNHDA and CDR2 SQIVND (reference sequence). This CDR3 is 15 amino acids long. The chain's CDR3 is CASSIGLADNYEQYF. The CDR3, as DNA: TGTGCCAGTAGTATCGGACTAGCGGATAACTACGAGCAGTACTTC.

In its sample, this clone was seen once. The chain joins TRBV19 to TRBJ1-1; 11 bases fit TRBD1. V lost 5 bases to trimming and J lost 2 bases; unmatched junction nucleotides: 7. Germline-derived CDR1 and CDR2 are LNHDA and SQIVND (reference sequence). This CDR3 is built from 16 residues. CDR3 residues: CASSPRTGGVNTEAFF. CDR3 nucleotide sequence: TGTGCCAGTAGTCCACGGACAGGGGGCGTCAACACTGAAGCTTTCTTT.

CDR3 protein: CASREGGTSNTGELFF. In DNA, the CDR3 is TGTGCCAGCAGGGAGGGCGGAACCTCGAACACCGGGGAGCTGTTTTTT. The chain links TRBV2 to TRBJ2-2; tentatively, D is TRBD2 (6 bases). In germline, CDR1 is SNHLY, CDR2 FYNNEI. The CDR3 is 16 residues long. V lost 6 bases, J lost 0 bases, and 14 bases lay in between.

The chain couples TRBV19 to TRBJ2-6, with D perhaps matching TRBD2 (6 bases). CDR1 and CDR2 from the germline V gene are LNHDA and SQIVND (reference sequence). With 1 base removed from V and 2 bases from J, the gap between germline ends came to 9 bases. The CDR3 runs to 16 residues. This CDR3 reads CASSIGWEAGANVLTF. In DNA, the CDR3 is TGTGCCAGTAGTATAGGTTGGGAGGCTGGGGCCAACGTCCTGACTTTC.

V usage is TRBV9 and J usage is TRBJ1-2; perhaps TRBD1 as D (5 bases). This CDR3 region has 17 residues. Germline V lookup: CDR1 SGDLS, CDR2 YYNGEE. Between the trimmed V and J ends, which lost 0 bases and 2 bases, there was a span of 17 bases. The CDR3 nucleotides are TGTGCCAGCAGCGTAGATAGTAGAACAGGAACAAACTATGGCTACACCTTC. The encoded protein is CASSVDSRTGTNYGYTF.

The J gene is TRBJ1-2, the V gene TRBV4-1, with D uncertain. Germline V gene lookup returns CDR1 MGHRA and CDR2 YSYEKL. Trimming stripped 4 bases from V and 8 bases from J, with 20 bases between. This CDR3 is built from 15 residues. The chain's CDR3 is CASSPVADSLRGYTF. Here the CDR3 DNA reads TGCGCCAGCAGCCCAGTAGCGGACTCCCTGAGGGGCTACACCTTC.

The CDR3 nucleotides read TGCAGCGTTGGACAGTCATGGCCCCAGCATTTT. It specifies CSVGQSWPQHF. The chain joins TRBV29-1 to TRBJ1-5; a possible D gene is TRBD1 (5 bases). The CDR3 runs to 11 residues. Germline values: CDR1 SQVTM, CDR2 ANQGSEA. V lost 4 bases and J 9 bases, leaving 10 bases between the germline ends.